Below are 17 T cell receptor beta chains sequenced from a single sample in a study of T-cell reconstitution after alpha-beta-depleted transplantation in children. TCRbeta library construction was performed incorporating unique molecular identifiers. TCRdb reprocessed the PCR reads with MiXCR, giving one entry per CDR3 protein. Of about 580,000 distinct CDR3 sequences in the sample, 25% to 30% were seen once. The sample in question was PBMCs, obtained before TCRalphabeta/CD19-depleted stem cell transplant. These TCRs come from a boy under two years old with Wiskott-Aldrich syndrome, due to receive a stem cell transplant.

The rearrangement links TRBV5-1 to TRBJ2-1, with 7 nucleotides matching TRBD2. V lost 3 bases to trimming and J lost 9 bases; unmatched junction nucleotides: 24. CDR1 and CDR2 (germline): SGHRS, YFSETQ. The CDR3 extends over 19 amino acids. The CDR3 coding sequence is TGCGCCAGCAGCTGGAGTCCAAGCGGGCCCGGAGCGGGGCTGGGTGAGCAGTTCTTC. This codes for CASSWSPSGPGAGLGEQFF.

In this sample, this clonotype turned up a few times. The V and J genes are TRBV5-1 and TRBJ2-2; the D call may be TRBD1 or TRBD2 (5 bases each). Trimming shortened V by 4 bases and J by 7 bases, and 20 bases separated the two germline ends. The germline gives CDR1 SGHRS, CDR2 YFSETQ. This CDR3 region has 16 residues. The CDR3 is CASSAEDIAAGGELFF. In nucleotides, the CDR3 is TGCGCCAGCAGCGCGGAGGACATCGCCGCGGGCGGGGAGCTGTTTTTT.

In this sample, this clonotype turned up once. This rearrangement joins TRBV7-2 to TRBJ2-2; TRBD2 aligns across 7 bases. The CDR3 sequence is 15 residues long. Germline CDR1 is SGHTA and CDR2 is FQGNSA. The V and J ends lost 10 bases and 3 bases, in that order; junction bases with no gene match: 11. In DNA, the CDR3 is TGTGCCACTCAGCGGGACCCAATAGACACCGGGGAGCTGTTTTTT. Encoded protein: CATQRDPIDTGELFF.

This sequence joins TRBV7-8 and TRBJ2-2, with D possibly called TRBD1 or TRBD2 (5 bases each). With 6 bases removed from V and 7 bases from J, the gap between germline ends came to 12 bases. The CDR3 loop spans 13 amino acids. Germline loops: CDR1 SGHVS, CDR2 FQNEAQ. The CDR3: CASSSGTHGELFF. In DNA, the CDR3 is TGTGCCAGCAGTTCAGGGACGCACGGGGAGCTGTTTTTT.

This clonotype was seen more than once but under ten times. The chain employs TRBV5-1 and TRBJ2-7; TRBD1 agrees at 9 bases. CDR3 length: 17 amino acids. CDR1 and CDR2 from the germline V gene are SGHRS and YFSETQ. J was trimmed by 7 bases and V by 1 base; bases with no gene match: 15. The CDR3 sequence is CASSLTTGGPQGGEQYF. The CDR3 bases are TGCGCCAGCAGCTTGACCACAGGGGGCCCGCAGGGGGGGGAGCAGTACTTC.

This clonotype has more than one count but fewer than ten. The V call is TRBV15, the J call TRBJ2-4, with 8 bases aligning to TRBD1. With V trimmed by 5 bases and J by 0 bases, 6 bases remained unmatched. The CDR3 is 16 residues long. From germline, CDR1 is LNHNV and CDR2 YYDKDF (reference sequence). Here the CDR3 DNA reads TGTGCCACCAGCCCCGGGACAGGAAAAGCCAAAAACATTCAGTACTTC. Translating gives CATSPGTGKAKNIQYF.

There are a few counts of this clonotype. J is TRBJ2-7 and V is TRBV20-1, with D possibly matching TRBD2 (6 bases). CDR1 is DFQATT, CDR2 SNEGSKA, per germline (reference sequence). Trimming cost V 3 bases and J 2 bases, with 11 bases left between them. The CDR3 covers 13 residues. CDR3 bases: TGCAGTGCTAGTAGAGCTAGCGCCTACGAGCAGTACTTC. Translated, it gives CSASRASAYEQYF.

This sequence joins TRBV6-2 or TRBV6-3 and TRBJ2-1; 7 bases fit TRBD2. CDR3 length: 14 amino acids. Unmatched junction bases numbered 6, after V lost 7 bases and J lost 3 bases. Germline V lookup: CDR1 MNHEY, CDR2 SVGEGT. The CDR3 reads CASKRAGYYNEQFF. CDR3 nucleotides: TGTGCCAGCAAAAGAGCGGGGTACTACAATGAGCAGTTCTTC.

In its sample, this clonotype was seen a few times. This chain joins TRBV5-1 and TRBJ2-2; 8 bases line up with TRBD2. The V segment lost 2 bases and the J segment 5 bases; nucleotides outside the gene matches: 2. The germline CDR1 and CDR2 sequences are SGHRS and YFSETQ. This CDR3 comprises 14 residues. CDR3 bases: TGCGCCAGCAGCTTCGGGACTAGAACCGGGGAGCTGTTTTTT. This codes for CASSFGTRTGELFF. Full variable domain (outside the CDR3, taken from reference TRBV5-1 and TRBJ2-2): KAGVTQTPRYLIKTRGQQVTLSCSPISGHRSVSWYQQTPGQGLQFLFEYFSETQRNKGNFPGRFSGRQFSNSRSEMNVSTLELGDSALYLCASSFGTRTGELFFGEGSRLTVL.

The gene calls are TRBV5-6 and TRBJ2-1; D is unresolved. Trimming removed 4 bases at V and 7 bases at J, with 12 bases between. Germline CDR1 reads SGHDT; CDR2 reads YYEEEE. This CDR3 contains 13 residues. As DNA, the CDR3 is TGTGCCAGCAGCCAACGTGGTGGGAATGAGCAGTTCTTC. It specifies CASSQRGGNEQFF. Full variable domain (remainder filled in from reference TRBV5-6 and TRBJ2-1): DAGVTQSPTHLIKTRGQQVTLRCSPKSGHDTVSWYQQALGQGPQFIFQYYEEEERQRGNFPDRFSGHQFPNYSSELNVNALLLGDSALYLCASSQRGGNEQFFGPGTRLTVL.

This clonotype was observed a handful of times. The chain uses TRBV5-1 and TRBJ2-7; no clear D gene. The germline V and J ends were trimmed by 1 base and 3 bases, with 8 bases remaining between them. Germline V lookup: CDR1 SGHRS, CDR2 YFSETQ. There are 13 residues in the CDR3. CDR3 loop: CASSLSVYYEQYF. For the CDR3, the DNA is TGCGCCAGCAGCTTGTCAGTGTACTACGAGCAGTACTTC.

CDR3 in amino acids: CASSLGGASGEQYF. In nucleotides, the CDR3 is TGTGCCAGCAGTTTAGGGGGGGCGTCTGGGGAGCAGTACTTC. The chain recombines TRBV12-3 or TRBV12-4 with TRBJ2-7, with D perhaps matching TRBD1 or TRBD2 (6 bases each). The CDR3 has 14 residues. V dropped 1 base and J dropped 7 bases, with 14 bases sitting between them.

This clonotype has a single count. V usage is TRBV29-1 and J usage is TRBJ1-1; 9 positions match TRBD1. Losses at the gene ends were 6 bases for V and 8 bases for J; bases not matched to a gene: 10. CDR1 SQVTM and CDR2 ANQGSEA come from the germline V gene. This CDR3 is built from 13 residues. CDR3 sequence reads: CSVADRGGTEAFF. Written as DNA, the CDR3 is TGCAGCGTCGCCGACAGGGGGGGGACCGAAGCTTTCTTT.

This clonotype was observed a few times. This chain links TRBV6-1 with TRBJ2-1; no clear D. V was trimmed by 7 bases and J by 0 bases, leaving 7 bases between them. Germline V gives CDR1 MNHNS, CDR2 SASEGT. This CDR3 spans 13 amino acids. DNA of the CDR3: TGTGCCAGCAAGAGGACCTCCTACAATGAGCAGTTCTTC. This codes for CASKRTSYNEQFF.

This clonotype has more than one count but fewer than ten. The rearrangement links TRBV5-6 to TRBJ2-7; D possibly matches TRBD1 or TRBD2 (5 bases each). The ends were cut back, 4 bases at V and 2 bases at J, with 16 bases in the middle. From germline, CDR1 is SGHDT and CDR2 YYEEEE. This CDR3 has 15 amino acids. The CDR3 coding sequence is TGTGCCAGCAGCCAACGGGACGGACGAACCTACGAGCAGTACTTC. Translating gives CASSQRDGRTYEQYF.

The chain employs TRBV5-1 and TRBJ2-3; no firm D call. Germline V gene sequence: CDR1 SGHRS, CDR2 YFSETQ. The CDR3 is 15 amino acids. V lost 0 bases to trimming and J lost 1 base, with 9 bases between them. The CDR3 bases are TGCGCCAGCAGCTTGGCCCGAGAGGGCACAGATACGCAGTATTTT. Amino acids: CASSLAREGTDTQYF.

This clonotype was found a few times. This chain connects TRBV12-3 or TRBV12-4 to TRBJ2-3; no clear D. Trimming took off 5 bases at V and 10 bases at J, with 13 bases between the two ends. CDR3 length: 12 amino acids. The CDR3 DNA reads as TGTGCCAGCAGTGACCGACTGAGGCCGCAGTATTTT. This translates into CASSDRLRPQYF.